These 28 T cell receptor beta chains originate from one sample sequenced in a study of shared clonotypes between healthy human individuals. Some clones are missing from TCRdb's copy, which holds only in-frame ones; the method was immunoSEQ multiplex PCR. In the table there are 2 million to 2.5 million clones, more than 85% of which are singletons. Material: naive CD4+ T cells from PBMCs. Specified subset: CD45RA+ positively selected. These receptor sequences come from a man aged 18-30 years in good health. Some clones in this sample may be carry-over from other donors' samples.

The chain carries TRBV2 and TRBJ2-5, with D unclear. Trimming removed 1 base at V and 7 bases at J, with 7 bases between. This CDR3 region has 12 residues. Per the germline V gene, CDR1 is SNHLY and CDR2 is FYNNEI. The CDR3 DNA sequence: TGTGCCAGCAGTGAAGAACATGGGACCCAGTACTTC. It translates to CASSEEHGTQYF. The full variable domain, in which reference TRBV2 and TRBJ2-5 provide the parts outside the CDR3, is EPEVTQTPSHQVTQMGQEVILRCVPISNHLYFYWYRQILGQKVEFLVSFYNNEISEKSEIFDDQFSVERPDGSNFTLKIRSTKLEDSAMYFCASSEEHGTQYFGPGTRLLVL.

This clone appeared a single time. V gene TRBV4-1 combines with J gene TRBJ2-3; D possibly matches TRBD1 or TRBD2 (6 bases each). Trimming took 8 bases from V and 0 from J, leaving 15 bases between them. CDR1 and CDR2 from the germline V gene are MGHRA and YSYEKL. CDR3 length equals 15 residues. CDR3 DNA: TGCGCCAGCGGAGGGGGGCGGTCTAGCACAGATACGCAGTATTTT. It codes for CASGGGRSSTDTQYF.

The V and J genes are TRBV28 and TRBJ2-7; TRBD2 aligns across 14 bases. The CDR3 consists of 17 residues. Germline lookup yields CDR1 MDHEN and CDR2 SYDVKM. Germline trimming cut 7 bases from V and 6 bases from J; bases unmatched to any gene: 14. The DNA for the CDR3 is TGTGCCAGCACAAGGACTAGCGGGAGGCCGGCGTACTCCGAGCAGTACTTC. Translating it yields CASTRTSGRPAYSEQYF. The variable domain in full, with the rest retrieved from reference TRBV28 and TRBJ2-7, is DVKVTQSSRYLVKRTGEKVFLECVQDMDHENMFWYRQDPGLGLRLIYFSYDVKMKEKGDIPEGYSVSREKKERFSLILESASTNQTSMYLCASTRTSGRPAYSEQYFGPGTRLTVT.

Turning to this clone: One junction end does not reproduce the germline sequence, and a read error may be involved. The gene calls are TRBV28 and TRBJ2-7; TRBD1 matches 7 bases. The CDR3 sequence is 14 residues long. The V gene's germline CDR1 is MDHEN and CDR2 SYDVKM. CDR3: CASTRGQISGEQYF. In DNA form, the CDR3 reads TGTGCGAGCACCCGGGGACAGATATCCGGGGAGCAGTACTTC. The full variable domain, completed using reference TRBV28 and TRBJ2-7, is DVKVTQSSRYLVKRTGEKVFLECVQDMDHENMFWYRQDPGLGLRLIYFSYDVKMKEKGDIPEGYSVSREKKERFSLILESASTNQTSMYLCASTRGQISGEQYFGPGTRLTVT.

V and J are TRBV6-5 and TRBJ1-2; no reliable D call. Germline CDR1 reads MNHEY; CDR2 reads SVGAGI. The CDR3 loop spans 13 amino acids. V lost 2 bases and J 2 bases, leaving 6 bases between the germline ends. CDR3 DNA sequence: TGTGCCAGCAGTTACCAGATAAACTATGGCTACACCTTC. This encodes CASSYQINYGYTF.

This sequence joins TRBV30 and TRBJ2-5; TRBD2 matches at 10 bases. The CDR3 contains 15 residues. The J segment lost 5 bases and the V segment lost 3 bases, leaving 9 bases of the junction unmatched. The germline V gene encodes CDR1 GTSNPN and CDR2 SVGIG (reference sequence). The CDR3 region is CAWREAGTSVETQYF. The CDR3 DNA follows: TGTGCCTGGAGAGAAGCCGGGACTAGCGTCGAGACCCAGTACTTC.

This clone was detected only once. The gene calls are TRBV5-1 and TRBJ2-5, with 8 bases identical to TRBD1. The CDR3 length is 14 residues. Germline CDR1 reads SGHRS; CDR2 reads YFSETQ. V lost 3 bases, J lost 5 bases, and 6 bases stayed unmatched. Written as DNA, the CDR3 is TGCGCCAGCAGCTACCGACAGGGGCAGGAGACCCAGTACTTC. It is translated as CASSYRQGQETQYF.

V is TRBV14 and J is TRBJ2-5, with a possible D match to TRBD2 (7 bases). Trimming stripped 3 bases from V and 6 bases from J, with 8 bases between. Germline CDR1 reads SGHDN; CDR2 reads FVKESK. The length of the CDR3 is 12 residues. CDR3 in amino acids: CASSHGGQTQYF. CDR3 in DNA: TGTGCCAGCAGCCACGGGGGGCAGACCCAGTACTTC.

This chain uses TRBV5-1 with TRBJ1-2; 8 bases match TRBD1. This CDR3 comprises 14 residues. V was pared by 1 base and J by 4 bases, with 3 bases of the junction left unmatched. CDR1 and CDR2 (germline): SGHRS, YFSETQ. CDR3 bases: TGCGCCAGCAGCTTGAGACAGGGGTCCTATGGCTACACCTTC. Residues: CASSLRQGSYGYTF.

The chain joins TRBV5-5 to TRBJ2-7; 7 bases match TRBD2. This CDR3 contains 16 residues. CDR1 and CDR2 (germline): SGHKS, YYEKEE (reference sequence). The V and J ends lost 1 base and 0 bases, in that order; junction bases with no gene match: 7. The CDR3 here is CASSLTGGTLSYEQYF. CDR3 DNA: TGTGCCAGCAGCTTGACGGGGGGTACCCTCTCCTACGAGCAGTACTTC.

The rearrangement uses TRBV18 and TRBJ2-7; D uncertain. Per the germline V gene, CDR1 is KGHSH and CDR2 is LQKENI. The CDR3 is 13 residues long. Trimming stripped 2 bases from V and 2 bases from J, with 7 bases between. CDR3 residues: CASSPGKTYEQYF. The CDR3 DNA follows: TGTGCCAGCTCACCAGGGAAAACCTACGAGCAGTACTTC. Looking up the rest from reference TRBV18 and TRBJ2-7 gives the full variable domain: NAGVMQNPRHLVRRRGQEARLRCSPMKGHSHVYWYRQLPEEGLKFMVYLQKENIIDESGMPKERFSAEFPKEGPSILRIQQVVRGDSAAYFCASSPGKTYEQYFGPGTRLTVT.

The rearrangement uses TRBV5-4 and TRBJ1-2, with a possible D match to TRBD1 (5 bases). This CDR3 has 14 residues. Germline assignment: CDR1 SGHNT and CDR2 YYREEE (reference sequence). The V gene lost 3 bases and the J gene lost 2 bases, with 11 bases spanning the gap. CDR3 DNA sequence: TGTGCCAGCAGCTCTTTGACAGTAAACTATGGCTACACCTTC. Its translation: CASSSLTVNYGYTF.

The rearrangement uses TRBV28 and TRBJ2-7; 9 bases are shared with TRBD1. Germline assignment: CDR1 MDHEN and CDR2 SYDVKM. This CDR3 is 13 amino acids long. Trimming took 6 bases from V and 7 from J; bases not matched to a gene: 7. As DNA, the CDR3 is TGTGCCAGCAGGCCGACAGGGGGAGGGGAGCAGTACTTC. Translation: CASRPTGGGEQYF. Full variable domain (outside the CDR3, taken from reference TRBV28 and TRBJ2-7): DVKVTQSSRYLVKRTGEKVFLECVQDMDHENMFWYRQDPGLGLRLIYFSYDVKMKEKGDIPEGYSVSREKKERFSLILESASTNQTSMYLCASRPTGGGEQYFGPGTRLTVT.

The CDR3: CASSLVPGTGEYGYTF. In DNA form, the CDR3 reads TGTGCCAGCTCGCTTGTCCCCGGGACAGGGGAATATGGCTACACCTTC. The chain combines TRBV18 with TRBJ1-2; TRBD1 matches at 10 bases. This CDR3 has 16 residues. Germline trimming cut 6 bases from V and 5 bases from J; bases unmatched to any gene: 12. Germline-derived CDR1 and CDR2 are KGHSH and LQKENI.

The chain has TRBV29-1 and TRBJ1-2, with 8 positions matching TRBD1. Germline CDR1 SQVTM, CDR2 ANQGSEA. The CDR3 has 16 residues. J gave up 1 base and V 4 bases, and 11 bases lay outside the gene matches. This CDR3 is CSVASRGLIRNYGYTF. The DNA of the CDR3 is TGCAGCGTTGCAAGCAGGGGGCTCATTCGTAACTATGGCTACACCTTC.

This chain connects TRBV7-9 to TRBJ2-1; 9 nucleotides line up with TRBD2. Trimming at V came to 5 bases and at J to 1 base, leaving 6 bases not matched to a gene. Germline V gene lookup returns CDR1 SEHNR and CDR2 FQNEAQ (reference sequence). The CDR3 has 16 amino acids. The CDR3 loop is CASSTLAGGSYNEQFF. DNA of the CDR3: TGTGCCAGCAGCACCTTGGCGGGAGGGTCCTACAATGAGCAGTTCTTC.

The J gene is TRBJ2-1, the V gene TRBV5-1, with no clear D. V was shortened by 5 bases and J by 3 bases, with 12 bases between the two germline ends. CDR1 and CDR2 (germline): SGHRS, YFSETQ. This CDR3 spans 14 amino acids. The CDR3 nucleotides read TGCGCCAGCAGGGCGGACCCGAACTACAATGAGCAGTTCTTC. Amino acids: CASRADPNYNEQFF.

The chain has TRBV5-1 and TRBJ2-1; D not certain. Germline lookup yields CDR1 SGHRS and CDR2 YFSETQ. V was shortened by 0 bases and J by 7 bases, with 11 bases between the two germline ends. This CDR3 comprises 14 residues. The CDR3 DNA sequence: TGCGCCAGCAGCTTGGTAGGCGGTAGGAATGAGCAGTTCTTC. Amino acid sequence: CASSLVGGRNEQFF.

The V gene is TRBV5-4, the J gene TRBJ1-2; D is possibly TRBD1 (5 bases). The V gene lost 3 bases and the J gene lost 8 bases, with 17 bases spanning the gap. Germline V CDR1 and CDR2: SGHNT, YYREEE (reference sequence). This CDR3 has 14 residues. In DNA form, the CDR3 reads TGTGCCAGCAGCTCTCCGGGACTTCAAGAAGGCTACACCTTC. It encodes CASSSPGLQEGYTF.

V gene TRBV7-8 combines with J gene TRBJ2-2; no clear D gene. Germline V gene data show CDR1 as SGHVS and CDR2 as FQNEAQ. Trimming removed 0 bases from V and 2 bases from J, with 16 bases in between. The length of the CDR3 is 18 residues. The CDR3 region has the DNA TGTGCCAGCAGCTTAGCGATTGGCCAAATGTCCAACACCGGGGAGCTGTTTTTT. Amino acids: CASSLAIGQMSNTGELFF. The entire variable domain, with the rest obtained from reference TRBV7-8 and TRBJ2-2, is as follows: GAGVSQSPRYKVAKRGQDVALRCDPISGHVSLFWYQQALGQGPEFLTYFQNEAQLDKSGLPSDRFFAERPEGSVSTLKIQRTQQEDSAVYLCASSLAIGQMSNTGELFFGEGSRLTVL.

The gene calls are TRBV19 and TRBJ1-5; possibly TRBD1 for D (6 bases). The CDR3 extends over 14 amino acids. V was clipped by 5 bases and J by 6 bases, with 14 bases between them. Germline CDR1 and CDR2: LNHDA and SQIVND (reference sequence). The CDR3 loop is CASSGGHGGQPQHF. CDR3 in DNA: TGTGCCAGTAGTGGGGGACACGGGGGTCAGCCCCAGCATTTT.

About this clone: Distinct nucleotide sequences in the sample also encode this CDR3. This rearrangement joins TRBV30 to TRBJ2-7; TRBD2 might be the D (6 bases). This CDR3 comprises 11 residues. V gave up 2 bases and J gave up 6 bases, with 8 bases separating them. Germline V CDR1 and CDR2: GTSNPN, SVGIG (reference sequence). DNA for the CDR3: TGTGCCTGGAGTCTCGGGGGCGAGCAGTACTTC. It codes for CAWSLGGEQYF. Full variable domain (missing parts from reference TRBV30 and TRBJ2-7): SQTIHQWPATLVQPVGSPLSLECTVEGTSNPNLYWYRQAAGRGLQLLFYSVGIGQISSEVPQNLSASRPQDRQFILSSKKLLLSDSGFYLCAWSLGGEQYFGPGTRLTVT.

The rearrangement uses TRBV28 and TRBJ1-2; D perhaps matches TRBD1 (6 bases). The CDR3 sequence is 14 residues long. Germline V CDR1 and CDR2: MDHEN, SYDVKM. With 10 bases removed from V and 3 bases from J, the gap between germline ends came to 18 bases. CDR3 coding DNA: TGTGCCACAAACTTACAGGGTCTGGACTATGGCTACACCTTC. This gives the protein CATNLQGLDYGYTF.

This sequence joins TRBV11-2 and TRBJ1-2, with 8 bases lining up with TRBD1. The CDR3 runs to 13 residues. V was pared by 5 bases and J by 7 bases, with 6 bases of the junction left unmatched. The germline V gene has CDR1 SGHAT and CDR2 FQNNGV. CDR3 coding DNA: TGTGCCAGCAGCACGACAGGGGTCTTTGGCTACACCTTC. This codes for CASSTTGVFGYTF.

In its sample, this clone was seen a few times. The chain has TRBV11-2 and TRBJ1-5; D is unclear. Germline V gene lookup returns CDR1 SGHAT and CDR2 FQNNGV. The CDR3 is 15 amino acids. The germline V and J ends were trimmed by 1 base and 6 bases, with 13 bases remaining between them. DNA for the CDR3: TGTGCCAGCAGCTTAGCCGGTTTGGGTGGTCAGCCCCAGCATTTT. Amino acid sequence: CASSLAGLGGQPQHF.

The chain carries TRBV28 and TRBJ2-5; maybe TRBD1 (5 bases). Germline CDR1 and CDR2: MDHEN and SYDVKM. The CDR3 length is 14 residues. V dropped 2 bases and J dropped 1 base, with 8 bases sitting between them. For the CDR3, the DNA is TGTGCCAGCAGTTTAGGGGCAGCCCAAGAGACCCAGTACTTC. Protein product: CASSLGAAQETQYF.

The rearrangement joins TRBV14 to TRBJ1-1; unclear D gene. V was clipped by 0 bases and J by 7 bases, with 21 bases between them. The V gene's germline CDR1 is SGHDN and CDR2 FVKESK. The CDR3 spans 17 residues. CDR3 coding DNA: TGTGCCAGCAGCCAAGACATCAGGACTTTAGGGATTGGTGAAGCTTTCTTT. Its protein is CASSQDIRTLGIGEAFF.

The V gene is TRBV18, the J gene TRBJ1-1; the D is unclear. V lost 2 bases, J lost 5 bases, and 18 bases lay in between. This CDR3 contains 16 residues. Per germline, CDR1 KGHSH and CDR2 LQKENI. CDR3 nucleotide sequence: TGTGCCAGCTCACCAGGTATTACGGCCACAAGGACTGAAGCTTTCTTT. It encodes CASSPGITATRTEAFF.